This T cell receptor (beta chain) came from a study of blood T cell repertoires in COVID-19. Study context: Samples taken during acute and convalescent COVID-19 were collected in the United States, Italy and Spain. Sources were T cells, B-cell-depleted T cells, or PBMCs; the material itself was cDNA or gDNA.

J lost 2 bases, V lost 0 bases, and 5 bases had no gene match. CDR1 and CDR2 from the germline V gene are SGHDT and YYEEEE. The CDR3 extends over 16 amino acids. The table came from immunoSEQ multiplex PCR; TCRdb's copy has only in-frame clones and leaves some out. This sample has some 260,000 clones, with about nine tenths found just once. Participant age was roughly 18 to 95 years, and participants resided in about two dozen US areas. Clinical histories supplied by participants themselves formed the basis of cohort assignment. The sequence was collected from a woman in her thirties with acute COVID-19. Sequenced: PBMCs or T cells enriched from blood (not recorded which). The J gene is TRBJ2-7, the V gene TRBV5-6, with 10 bases lining up with TRBD2. The CDR3 sequence is CASSLVGSGGAYEQYF. The DNA of the CDR3 is TGTGCCAGCAGCTTGGTTGGGAGCGGGGGGGCCTACGAGCAGTACTTC.